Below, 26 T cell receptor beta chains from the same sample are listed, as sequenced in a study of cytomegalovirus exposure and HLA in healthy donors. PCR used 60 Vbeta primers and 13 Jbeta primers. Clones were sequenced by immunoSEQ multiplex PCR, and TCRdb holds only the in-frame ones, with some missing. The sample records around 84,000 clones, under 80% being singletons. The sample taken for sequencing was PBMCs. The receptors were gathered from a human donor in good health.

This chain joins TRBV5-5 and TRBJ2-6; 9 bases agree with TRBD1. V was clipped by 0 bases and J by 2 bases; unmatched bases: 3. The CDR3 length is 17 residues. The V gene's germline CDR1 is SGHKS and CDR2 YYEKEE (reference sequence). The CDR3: CASSLGTGGTGANVLTF. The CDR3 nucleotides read TGTGCCAGCAGCTTGGGTACAGGGGGCACTGGGGCCAACGTCCTGACTTTC.

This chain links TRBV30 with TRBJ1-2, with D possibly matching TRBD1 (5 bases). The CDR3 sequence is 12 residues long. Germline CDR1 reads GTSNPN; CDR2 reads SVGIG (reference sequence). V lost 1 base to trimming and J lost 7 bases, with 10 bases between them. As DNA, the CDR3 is TGTGCCTGGAGTGCCTCAGGGATTGGCTACACCTTC. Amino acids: CAWSASGIGYTF. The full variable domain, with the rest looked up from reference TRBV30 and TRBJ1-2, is SQTIHQWPATLVQPVGSPLSLECTVEGTSNPNLYWYRQAAGRGLQLLFYSVGIGQISSEVPQNLSASRPQDRQFILSSKKLLLSDSGFYLCAWSASGIGYTFGSGTRLTVV.

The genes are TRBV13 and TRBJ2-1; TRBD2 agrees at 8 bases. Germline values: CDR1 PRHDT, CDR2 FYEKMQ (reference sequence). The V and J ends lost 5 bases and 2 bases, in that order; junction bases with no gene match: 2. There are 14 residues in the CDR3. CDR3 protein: CASSRGGTYNEQFF. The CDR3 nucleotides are TGTGCCAGCAGCCGCGGGGGGACCTACAATGAGCAGTTCTTC.

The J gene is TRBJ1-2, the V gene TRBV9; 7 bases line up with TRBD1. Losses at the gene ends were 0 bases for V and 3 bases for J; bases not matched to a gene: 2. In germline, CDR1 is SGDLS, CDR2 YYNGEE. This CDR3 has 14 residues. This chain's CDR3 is CASSVDRGDYGYTF. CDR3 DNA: TGTGCCAGCAGCGTAGACAGGGGAGACTATGGCTACACCTTC.

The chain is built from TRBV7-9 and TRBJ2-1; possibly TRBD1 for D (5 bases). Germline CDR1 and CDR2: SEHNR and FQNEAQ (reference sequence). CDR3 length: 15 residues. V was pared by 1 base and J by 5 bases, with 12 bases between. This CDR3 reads CASSLEVNRNNEQFF. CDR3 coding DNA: TGTGCCAGCAGCTTAGAAGTGAACAGGAACAATGAGCAGTTCTTC.

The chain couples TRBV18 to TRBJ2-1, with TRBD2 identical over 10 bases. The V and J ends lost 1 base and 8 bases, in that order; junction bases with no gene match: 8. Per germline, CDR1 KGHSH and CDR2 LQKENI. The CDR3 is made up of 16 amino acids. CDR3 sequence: CASSPQGSSGGDEQFF. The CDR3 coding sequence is TGTGCCAGCTCACCACAGGGATCTAGCGGGGGCGATGAGCAGTTCTTC.

CDR3 in amino acids: CASSDPTGGRETQYF. The CDR3 DNA follows: TGTGCCAGTAGCGATCCGACAGGGGGAAGGGAGACCCAGTACTTC. The chain couples TRBV19 to TRBJ2-5; TRBD1 matches 9 bases. Germline CDR1 and CDR2: LNHDA and SQIVND (reference sequence). V dropped 6 bases and J dropped 5; count of bases not matched to a gene: 10. The length of the CDR3 is 15 residues.

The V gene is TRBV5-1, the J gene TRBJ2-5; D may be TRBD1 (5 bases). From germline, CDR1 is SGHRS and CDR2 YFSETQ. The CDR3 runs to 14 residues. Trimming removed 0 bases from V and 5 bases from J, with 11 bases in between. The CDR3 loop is CASSLGGSTETQYF. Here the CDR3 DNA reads TGCGCCAGCAGCTTGGGGGGCAGTACCGAGACCCAGTACTTC.

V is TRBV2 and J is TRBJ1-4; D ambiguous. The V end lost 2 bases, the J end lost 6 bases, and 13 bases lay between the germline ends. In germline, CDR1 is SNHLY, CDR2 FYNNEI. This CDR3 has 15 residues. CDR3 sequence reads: CASSEYGVDDEKLFF. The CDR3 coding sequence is TGTGCCAGCAGTGAATACGGGGTTGATGATGAAAAACTGTTTTTT.

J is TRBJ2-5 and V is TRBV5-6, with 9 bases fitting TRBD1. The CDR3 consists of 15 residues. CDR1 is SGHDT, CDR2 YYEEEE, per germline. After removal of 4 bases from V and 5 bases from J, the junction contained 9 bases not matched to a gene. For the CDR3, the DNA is TGTGCCAGCAGCCTACAGGGGGCAGGAGGGGAGACCCAGTACTTC. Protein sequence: CASSLQGAGGETQYF.

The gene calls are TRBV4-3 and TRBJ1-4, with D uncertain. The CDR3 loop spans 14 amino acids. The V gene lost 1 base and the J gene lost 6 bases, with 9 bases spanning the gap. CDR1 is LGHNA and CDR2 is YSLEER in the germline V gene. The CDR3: CASSQGGTYEKLFF. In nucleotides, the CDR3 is TGCGCCAGCAGCCAAGGTGGCACGTATGAAAAACTGTTTTTT.

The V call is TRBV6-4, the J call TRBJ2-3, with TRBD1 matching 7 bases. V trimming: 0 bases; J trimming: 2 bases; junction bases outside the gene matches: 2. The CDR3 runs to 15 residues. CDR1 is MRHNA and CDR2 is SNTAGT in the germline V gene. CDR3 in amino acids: CASSDSGTATDTQYF. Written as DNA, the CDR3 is TGTGCCAGCAGTGACTCCGGGACAGCCACAGATACGCAGTATTTT.

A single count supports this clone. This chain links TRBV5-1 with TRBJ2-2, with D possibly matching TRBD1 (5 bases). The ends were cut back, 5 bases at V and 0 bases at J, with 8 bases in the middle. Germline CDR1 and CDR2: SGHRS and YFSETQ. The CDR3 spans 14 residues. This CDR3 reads CASSTDTNTGELFF. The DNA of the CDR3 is TGCGCCAGCAGTACGGACACGAACACCGGGGAGCTGTTTTTT.

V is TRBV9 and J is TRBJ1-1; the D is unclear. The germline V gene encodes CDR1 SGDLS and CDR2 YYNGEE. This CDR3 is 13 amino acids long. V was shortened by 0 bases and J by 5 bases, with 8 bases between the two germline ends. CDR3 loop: CASSVGGRTEAFF. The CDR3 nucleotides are TGTGCCAGCAGCGTAGGAGGGAGAACTGAAGCTTTCTTT.

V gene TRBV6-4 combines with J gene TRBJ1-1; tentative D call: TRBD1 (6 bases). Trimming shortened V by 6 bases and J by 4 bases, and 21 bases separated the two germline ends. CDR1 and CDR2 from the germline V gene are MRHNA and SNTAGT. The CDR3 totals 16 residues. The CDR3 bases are TGTGCCAGCAGCCGAACCGGGACAACGCCGGTCACTGAAGCTTTCTTT. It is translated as CASSRTGTTPVTEAFF.

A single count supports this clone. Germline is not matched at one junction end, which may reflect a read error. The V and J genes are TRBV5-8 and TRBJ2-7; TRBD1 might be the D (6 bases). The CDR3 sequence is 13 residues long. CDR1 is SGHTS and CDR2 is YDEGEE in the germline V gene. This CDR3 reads CASTLTGSYEQYF. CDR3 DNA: TGTGCCAGCACCTTGACAGGTTCCTACGAGCAGTACTTC.

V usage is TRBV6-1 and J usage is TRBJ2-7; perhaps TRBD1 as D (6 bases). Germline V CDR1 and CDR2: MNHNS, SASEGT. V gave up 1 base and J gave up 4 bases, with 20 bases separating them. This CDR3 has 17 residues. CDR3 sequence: CASSEGPVTGMLYEQYF. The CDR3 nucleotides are TGTGCCAGCAGTGAAGGCCCCGTTACAGGGATGTTATACGAGCAGTACTTC.

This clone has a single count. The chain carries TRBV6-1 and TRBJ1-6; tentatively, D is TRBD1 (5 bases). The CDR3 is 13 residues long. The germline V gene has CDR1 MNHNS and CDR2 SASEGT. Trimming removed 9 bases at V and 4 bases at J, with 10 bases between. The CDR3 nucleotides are TGTGCCAGTAGAGGGACTTATAATTCACCCCTCCACTTT. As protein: CASRGTYNSPLHF.

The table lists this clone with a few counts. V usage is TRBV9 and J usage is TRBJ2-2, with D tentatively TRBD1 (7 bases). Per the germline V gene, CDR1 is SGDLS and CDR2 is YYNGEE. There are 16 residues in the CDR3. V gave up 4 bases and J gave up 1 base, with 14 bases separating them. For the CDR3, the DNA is TGTGCCAGCAGCTCGCGGGACAGCCAGAACACCGGGGAGCTGTTTTTT. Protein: CASSSRDSQNTGELFF.

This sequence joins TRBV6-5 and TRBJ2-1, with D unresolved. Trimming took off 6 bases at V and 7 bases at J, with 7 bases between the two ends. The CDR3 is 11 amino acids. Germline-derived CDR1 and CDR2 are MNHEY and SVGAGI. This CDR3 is CASRRLNEQFF. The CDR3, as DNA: TGTGCCAGCAGACGTCTAAATGAGCAGTTCTTC.

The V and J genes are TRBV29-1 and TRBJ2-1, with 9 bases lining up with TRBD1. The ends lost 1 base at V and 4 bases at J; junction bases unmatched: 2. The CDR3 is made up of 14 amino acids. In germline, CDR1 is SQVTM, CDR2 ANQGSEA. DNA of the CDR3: TGCAGCGTTGAAGGGACAGGGGCGTACAATGAGCAGTTCTTC. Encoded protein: CSVEGTGAYNEQFF.

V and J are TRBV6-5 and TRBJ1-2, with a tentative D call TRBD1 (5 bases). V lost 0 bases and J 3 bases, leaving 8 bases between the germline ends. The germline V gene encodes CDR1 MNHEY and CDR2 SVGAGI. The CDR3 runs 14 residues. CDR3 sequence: CASSYSRAYYGYTF. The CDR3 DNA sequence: TGTGCCAGCAGTTACTCCAGGGCGTACTATGGCTACACCTTC.

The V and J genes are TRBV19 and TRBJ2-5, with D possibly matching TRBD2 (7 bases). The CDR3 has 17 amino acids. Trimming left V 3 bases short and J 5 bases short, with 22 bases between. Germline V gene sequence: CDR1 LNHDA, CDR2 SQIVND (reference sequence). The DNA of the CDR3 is TGTGCCAGTAGTATTCCACGGGGAGGGGGGGCCCGGGAGACCCAGTACTTC. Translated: CASSIPRGGGARETQYF.

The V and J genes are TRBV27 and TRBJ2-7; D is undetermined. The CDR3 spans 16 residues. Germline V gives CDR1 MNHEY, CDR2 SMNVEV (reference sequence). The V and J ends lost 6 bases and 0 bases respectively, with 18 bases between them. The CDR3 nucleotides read TGTGCCAGCAGCTCCCGCCCTAACTCGTACTCCTACGAGCAGTACTTC. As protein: CASSSRPNSYSYEQYF.

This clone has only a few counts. The CDR3 nucleotides read TGTGCCAGCAGCGACGACATTGCCTACGAGCAGTACTTC. Encoded protein: CASSDDIAYEQYF. The chain recombines TRBV5-4 with TRBJ2-7; D not resolved. CDR1 SGHNT and CDR2 YYREEE come from the germline V gene (reference sequence). V was trimmed by 4 bases and J by 2 bases, leaving 10 bases between them. The CDR3 has 13 amino acids.

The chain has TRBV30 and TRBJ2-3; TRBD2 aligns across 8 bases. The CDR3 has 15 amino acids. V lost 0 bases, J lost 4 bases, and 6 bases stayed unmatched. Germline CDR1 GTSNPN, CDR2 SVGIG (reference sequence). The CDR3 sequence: CAWSVGLAGSDTQYF. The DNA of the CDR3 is TGTGCCTGGAGTGTTGGGCTAGCGGGCTCAGATACGCAGTATTTT.